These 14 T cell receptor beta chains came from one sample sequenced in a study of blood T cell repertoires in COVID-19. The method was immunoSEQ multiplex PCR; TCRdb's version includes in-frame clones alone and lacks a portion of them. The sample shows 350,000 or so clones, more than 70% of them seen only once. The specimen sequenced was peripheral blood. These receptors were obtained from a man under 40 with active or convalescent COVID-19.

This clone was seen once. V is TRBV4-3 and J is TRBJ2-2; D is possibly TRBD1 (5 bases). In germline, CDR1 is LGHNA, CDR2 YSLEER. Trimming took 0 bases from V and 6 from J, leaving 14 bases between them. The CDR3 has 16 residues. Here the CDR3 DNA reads TGCGCCAGCAGCCAAGATTGGCCGCAGGGCGCCGGGGAGCTGTTTTTT. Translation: CASSQDWPQGAGELFF.

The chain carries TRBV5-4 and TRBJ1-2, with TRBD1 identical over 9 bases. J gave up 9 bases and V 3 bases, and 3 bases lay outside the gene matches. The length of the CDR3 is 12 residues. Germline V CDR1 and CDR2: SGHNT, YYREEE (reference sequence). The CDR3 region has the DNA TGTGCCAGCAGCTACGGACAGGGGCGCTACACCTTC. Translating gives CASSYGQGRYTF. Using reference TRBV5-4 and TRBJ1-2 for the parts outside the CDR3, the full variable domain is ETGVTQSPTHLIKTRGQQVTLRCSSQSGHNTVSWYQQALGQGPQFIFQYYREEENGRGNFPPRFSGLQFPNYSSELNVNALELDDSALYLCASSYGQGRYTFGSGTRLTVV.

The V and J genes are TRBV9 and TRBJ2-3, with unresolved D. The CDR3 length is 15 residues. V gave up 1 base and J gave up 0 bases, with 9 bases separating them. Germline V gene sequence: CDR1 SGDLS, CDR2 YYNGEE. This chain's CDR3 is CASSVLEASTDTQYF. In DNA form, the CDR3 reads TGTGCCAGCAGCGTACTAGAAGCTAGCACAGATACGCAGTATTTT. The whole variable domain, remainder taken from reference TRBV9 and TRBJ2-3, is DSGVTQTPKHLITATGQRVTLRCSPRSGDLSVYWYQQSLDQGLQFLIQYYNGEERAKGNILERFSAQQFPDLHSELNLSSLELGDSALYFCASSVLEASTDTQYFGPGTRLTVL.

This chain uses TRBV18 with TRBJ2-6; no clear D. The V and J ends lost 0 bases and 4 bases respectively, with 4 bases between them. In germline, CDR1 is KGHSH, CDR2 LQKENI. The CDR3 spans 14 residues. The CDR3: CASSPPSGANVLTF. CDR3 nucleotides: TGTGCCAGCTCACCACCTTCGGGGGCCAACGTCCTGACTTTC. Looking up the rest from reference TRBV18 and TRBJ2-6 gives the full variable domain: NAGVMQNPRHLVRRRGQEARLRCSPMKGHSHVYWYRQLPEEGLKFMVYLQKENIIDESGMPKERFSAEFPKEGPSILRIQQVVRGDSAAYFCASSPPSGANVLTFGAGSRLTVL.

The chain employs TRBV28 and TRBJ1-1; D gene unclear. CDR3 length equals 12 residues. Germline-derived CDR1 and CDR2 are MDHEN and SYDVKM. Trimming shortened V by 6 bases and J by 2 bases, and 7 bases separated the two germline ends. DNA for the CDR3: TGTGCCAGCAGGAGCCCCAACACTGAAGCTTTCTTT. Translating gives CASRSPNTEAFF. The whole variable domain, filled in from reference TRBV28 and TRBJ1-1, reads DVKVTQSSRYLVKRTGEKVFLECVQDMDHENMFWYRQDPGLGLRLIYFSYDVKMKEKGDIPEGYSVSREKKERFSLILESASTNQTSMYLCASRSPNTEAFFGQGTRLTVV.

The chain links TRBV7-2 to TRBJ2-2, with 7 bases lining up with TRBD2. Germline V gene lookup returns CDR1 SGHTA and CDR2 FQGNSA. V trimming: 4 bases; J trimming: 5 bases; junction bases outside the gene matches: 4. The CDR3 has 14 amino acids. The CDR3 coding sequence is TGTGCCAGCAGCTCGGACGGGAGGACCGGGGAGCTGTTTTTT. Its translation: CASSSDGRTGELFF.

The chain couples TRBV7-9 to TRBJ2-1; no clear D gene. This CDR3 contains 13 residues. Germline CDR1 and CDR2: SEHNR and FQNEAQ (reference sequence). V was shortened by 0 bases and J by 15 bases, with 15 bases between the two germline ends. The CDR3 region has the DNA TGTGCCAGCAGCTTAGCGGGTGATCTCCAGGCGTTCTTC. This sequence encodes CASSLAGDLQAFF.

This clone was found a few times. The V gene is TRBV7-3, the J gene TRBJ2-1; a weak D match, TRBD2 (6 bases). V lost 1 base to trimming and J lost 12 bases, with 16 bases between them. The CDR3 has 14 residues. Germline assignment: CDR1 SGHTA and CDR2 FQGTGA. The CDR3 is CASSLRGTGGRQFF. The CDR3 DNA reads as TGTGCCAGCAGCTTAAGAGGGACTGGGGGAAGGCAGTTCTTC.

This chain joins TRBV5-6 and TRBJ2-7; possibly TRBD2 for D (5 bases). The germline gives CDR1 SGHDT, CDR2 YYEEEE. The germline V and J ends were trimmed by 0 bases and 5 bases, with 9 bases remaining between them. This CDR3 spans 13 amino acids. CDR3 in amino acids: CASSLAGVDEQYF. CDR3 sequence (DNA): TGTGCCAGCAGCTTGGCCGGGGTGGACGAGCAGTACTTC.

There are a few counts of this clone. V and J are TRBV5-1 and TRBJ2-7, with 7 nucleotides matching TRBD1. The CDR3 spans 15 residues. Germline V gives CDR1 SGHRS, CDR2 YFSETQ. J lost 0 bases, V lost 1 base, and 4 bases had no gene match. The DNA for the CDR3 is TGCGCCAGCAGCTTGACCCGGGACAGCTCCTACGAGCAGTACTTC. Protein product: CASSLTRDSSYEQYF.

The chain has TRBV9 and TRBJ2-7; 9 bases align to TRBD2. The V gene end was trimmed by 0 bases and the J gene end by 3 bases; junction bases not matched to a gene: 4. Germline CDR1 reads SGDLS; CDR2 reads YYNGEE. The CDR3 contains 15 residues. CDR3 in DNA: TGTGCCAGCAGCGTAGGTGTAGCGGGAGTCTACGAGCAGTACTTC. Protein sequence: CASSVGVAGVYEQYF.

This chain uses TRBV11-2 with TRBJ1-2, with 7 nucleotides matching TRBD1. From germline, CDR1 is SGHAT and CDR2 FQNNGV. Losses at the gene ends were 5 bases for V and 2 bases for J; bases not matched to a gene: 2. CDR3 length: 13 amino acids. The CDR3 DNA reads TGTGCCAGCAGCCCGACAGGGAACTATGGCTACACCTTC. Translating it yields CASSPTGNYGYTF.

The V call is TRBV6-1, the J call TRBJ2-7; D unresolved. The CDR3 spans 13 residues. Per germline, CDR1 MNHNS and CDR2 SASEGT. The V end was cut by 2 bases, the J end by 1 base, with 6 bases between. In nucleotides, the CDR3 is TGTGCCAGCAGTGAAAATTCATCCTACGAGCAGTACTTC. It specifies CASSENSSYEQYF.

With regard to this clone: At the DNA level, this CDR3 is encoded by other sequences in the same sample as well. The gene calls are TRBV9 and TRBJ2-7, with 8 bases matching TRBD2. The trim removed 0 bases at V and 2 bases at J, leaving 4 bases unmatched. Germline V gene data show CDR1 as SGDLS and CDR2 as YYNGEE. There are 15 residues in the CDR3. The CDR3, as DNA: TGTGCCAGCAGCGTAGGTGCGGGAGGCACCTACGAGCAGTACTTC. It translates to CASSVGAGGTYEQYF. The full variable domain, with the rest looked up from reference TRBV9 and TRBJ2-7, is DSGVTQTPKHLITATGQRVTLRCSPRSGDLSVYWYQQSLDQGLQFLIQYYNGEERAKGNILERFSAQQFPDLHSELNLSSLELGDSALYFCASSVGAGGTYEQYFGPGTRLTVT.